Detailed here is one TCR beta chain. The antigen remains unidentified. A junction boundary mismatches the germline segment, possibly from a read error. This entry comes from a study of T cells after yellow fever vaccination. Study-wide results and caveats: There was a small share of clonotypes that showed up in both the CD4 and CD8 compartments. Primary-vaccination clones mostly resurfaced post-booster (roughly 97% CD4, under 90% CD8).

The CDR3 is made up of 16 amino acids. In germline, CDR1 is SGHAT, CDR2 FQNNGV. TCRdb re-called the 5' RACE reads through MiXCR, storing one row per CDR3 protein. The table records roughly 180,000 distinct CDR3 sequences, 5.5% to 8% of them present only once. This clonotype originated in a man between 18 and 29 years old who received the YFV17D yellow fever vaccine. The starting material was CD4+ T cells sorted from PBMCs, obtained on the day of the first yellow fever vaccination. The chain carries TRBV11-2 and TRBJ2-3; D is tentatively TRBD1 or TRBD2 (5 bases each). CDR3 in amino acids: CARSLGWGPASDTQYF. CDR3 sequence (DNA): TGTGCCAGAAGCTTAGGGTGGGGACCGGCCTCAGATACGCAGTATTTT.